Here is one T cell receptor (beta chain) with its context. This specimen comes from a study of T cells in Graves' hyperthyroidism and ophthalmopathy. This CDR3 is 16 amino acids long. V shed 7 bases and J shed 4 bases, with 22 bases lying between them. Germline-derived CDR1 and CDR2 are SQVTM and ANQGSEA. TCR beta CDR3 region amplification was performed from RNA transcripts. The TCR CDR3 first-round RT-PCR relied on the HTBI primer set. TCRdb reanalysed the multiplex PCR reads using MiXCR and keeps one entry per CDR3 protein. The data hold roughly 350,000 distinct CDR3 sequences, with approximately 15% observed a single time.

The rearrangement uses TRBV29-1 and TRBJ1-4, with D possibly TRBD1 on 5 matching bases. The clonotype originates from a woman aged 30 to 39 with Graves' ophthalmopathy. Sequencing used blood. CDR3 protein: CSAGLMTDTYNEKLFF. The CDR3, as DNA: TGCAGCGCGGGACTCATGACGGACACCTATAATGAAAAACTGTTTTTT. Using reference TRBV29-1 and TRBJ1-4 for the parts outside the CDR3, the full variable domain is SAVISQKPSRDICQRGTSLTIQCQVDSQVTMMFWYRQQPGQSLTLIATANQGSEATYESGFVIDKFPISRPNLTFSTLTVSNMSPEDSSIYLCSAGLMTDTYNEKLFFGSGTQLSVL.